A selection of T cell receptor beta chains follows, all from one sample in a study of T-cell memory formation after mild COVID-19. TCRdb processed the 5' RACE reads anew with MiXCR; each CDR3 protein has one entry. The sample shows approximately 290,000 distinct CDR3 sequences, under 8.5% of them seen only once. Sequencing used PBMCs or a T cell subset sorted from them (not recorded which). The origin of the receptors is a man between 18 and 35 years old who had mild COVID-19 (a few samples of this study predate the infection). Cell type and time point are not known. CDR3s include the opening cysteine and the closing phenylalanine or tryptophan. A D gene is named only where the DNA matches it firmly. The size of a clone is reported for some rows only, either as once, few or many, or as a class for expanded clones.

>TRBJ2-1|NA|TRBV6-6|NA
TGTGCCAGCAGGCCTGCGCTCGGACAGCTTAACAATGAGCAGTTCTTC
CASRPALGQLNNEQFF
>TRBJ1-5|NA|TRBV6-1|many
TGTGCCAGCAGTGGGGGGTTCTCTAATCAGCCCCAGCATTTT
CASSGGFSNQPQHF
>TRBJ1-2|NA|TRBV6-5|NA
TGTGCCAGCAGTTACATTCAAGGGGGGTACTATGGCTACACCTTC
CASSYIQGGYYGYTF
>TRBJ2-1|NA|TRBV7-2|NA
TGTGCCAGCAGCTTAAACGGTTTCCCATCTAGTTTTGTCTTC
CASSLNGFPSSFVF
>TRBJ2-7|TRBD2|TRBV29-1|few
TGCAGCGTCATGGGGGGGAACTCCTACGAGCAGTACTTC
CSVMGGNSYEQYF
>TRBJ1-5|NA|TRBV20-1|NA
TGCAGTGCTAGGGCGAATAGTCAGCCCCAGCATTTT
CSARANSQPQHF
>TRBJ2-5|NA|TRBV11-1|few
TGTGCCAGCCTTTCATCCCGAACGGGGACCCAGTACTTC
CASLSSRTGTQYF
>TRBJ2-1|TRBD1|TRBV7-9|many
TGTGCCAGCAGCTCAACGGGACAGTCCTACAATGAGCAGTTCTTC
CASSSTGQSYNEQFF
>TRBJ1-5|NA|TRBV28|NA
TGTGCCAGCAGGAGCCTAGCGGGGTATAGCAATCAGCCCCAGCATTTT
CASRSLAGYSNQPQHF
>TRBJ2-4|NA|TRBV7-6|few
TGTGCCAGCAGCTTAGTACCAGGGGGGGACATTCAGTACTTC
CASSLVPGGDIQYF
>TRBJ1-5|NA|TRBV6-5|few
TGTGCCAGCAGTTATGCGGGGCACGATCAGCCCCAGCATTTT
CASSYAGHDQPQHF
>TRBJ2-7|NA|TRBV5-1|NA
TGCGCCAGCAGGTCCCGGGACCGCACCTACGAGCAGTACTTC
CASRSRDRTYEQYF
>TRBJ2-4|NA|TRBV6-6|NA
TGTGCCAGCAGTTACTCAGGTCTAGCCAAAAACATTCAGTACTTC
CASSYSGLAKNIQYF
>TRBJ2-3|TRBD1|TRBV20-1|few
TGCAGTGCCGAAACCTGGGACAGGGGGACAGATACGCAGTATTTT
CSAETWDRGTDTQYF